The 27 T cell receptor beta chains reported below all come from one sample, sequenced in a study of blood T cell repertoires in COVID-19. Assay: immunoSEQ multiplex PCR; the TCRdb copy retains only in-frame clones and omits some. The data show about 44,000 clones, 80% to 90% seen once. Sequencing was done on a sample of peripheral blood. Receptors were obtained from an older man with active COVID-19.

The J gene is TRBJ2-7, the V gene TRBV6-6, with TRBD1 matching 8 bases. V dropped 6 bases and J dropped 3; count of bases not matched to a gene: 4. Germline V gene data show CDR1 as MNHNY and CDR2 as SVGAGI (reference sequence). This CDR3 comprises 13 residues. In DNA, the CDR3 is TGTGCCAGCAGCCACGGACAGGGCTACGAGCAGTACTTC. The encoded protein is CASSHGQGYEQYF.

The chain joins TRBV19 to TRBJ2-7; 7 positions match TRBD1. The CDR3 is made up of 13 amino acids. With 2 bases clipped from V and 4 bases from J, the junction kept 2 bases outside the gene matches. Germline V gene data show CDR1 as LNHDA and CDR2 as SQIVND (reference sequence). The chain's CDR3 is CASSINRGYEQYF. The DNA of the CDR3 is TGTGCCAGTAGTATAAACAGGGGATACGAGCAGTACTTC.

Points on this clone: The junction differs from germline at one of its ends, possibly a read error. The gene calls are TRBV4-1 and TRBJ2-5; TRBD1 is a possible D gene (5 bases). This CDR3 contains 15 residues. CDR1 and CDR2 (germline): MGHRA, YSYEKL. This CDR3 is CASSQDRQPAFNLDF. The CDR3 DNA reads TGCGCCAGCAGCCAAGATAGACAGCCCGCGTTTAATTTGGACTTC.

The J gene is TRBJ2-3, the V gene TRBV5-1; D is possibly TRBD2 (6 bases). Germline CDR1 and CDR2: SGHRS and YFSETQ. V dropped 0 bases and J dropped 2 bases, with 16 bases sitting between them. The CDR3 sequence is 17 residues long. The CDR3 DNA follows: TGCGCCAGCAGCTTGGGTACCGGGACTGGGAACACAGATACGCAGTATTTT. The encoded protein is CASSLGTGTGNTDTQYF. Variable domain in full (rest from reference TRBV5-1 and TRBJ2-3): KAGVTQTPRYLIKTRGQQVTLSCSPISGHRSVSWYQQTPGQGLQFLFEYFSETQRNKGNFPGRFSGRQFSNSRSEMNVSTLELGDSALYLCASSLGTGTGNTDTQYFGPGTRLTVL.

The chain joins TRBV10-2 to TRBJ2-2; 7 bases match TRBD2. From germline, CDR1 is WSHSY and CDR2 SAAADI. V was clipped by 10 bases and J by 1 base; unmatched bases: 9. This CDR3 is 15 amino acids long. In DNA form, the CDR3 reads TGCGCCACAGCATGGGGGGGATTGAACACCGGGGAGCTGTTTTTT. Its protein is CATAWGGLNTGELFF.

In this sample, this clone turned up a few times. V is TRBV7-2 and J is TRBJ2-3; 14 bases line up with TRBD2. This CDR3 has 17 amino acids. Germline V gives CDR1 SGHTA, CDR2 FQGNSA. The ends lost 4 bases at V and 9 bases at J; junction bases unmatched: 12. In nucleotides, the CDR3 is TGTGCCAGCAGCTCTGGACTAGCGGGGGGCTTATCCTACACGCAGTATTTT. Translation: CASSSGLAGGLSYTQYF.

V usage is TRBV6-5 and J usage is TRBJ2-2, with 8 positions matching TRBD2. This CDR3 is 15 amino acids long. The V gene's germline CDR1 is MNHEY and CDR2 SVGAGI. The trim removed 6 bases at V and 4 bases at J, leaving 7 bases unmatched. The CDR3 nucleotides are TGTGCCAGCAGCCGGGAGGGGAGGGGCACCGGGGAGCTGTTTTTT. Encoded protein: CASSREGRGTGELFF.

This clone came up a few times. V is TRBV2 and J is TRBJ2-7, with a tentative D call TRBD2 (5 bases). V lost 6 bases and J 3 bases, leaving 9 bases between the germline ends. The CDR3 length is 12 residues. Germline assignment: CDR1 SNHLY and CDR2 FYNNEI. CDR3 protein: CASRLAGYEQYF. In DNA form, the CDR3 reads TGTGCCAGCAGGCTAGCAGGCTACGAGCAGTACTTC.

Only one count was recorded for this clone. DNA for the CDR3: TGTGCCAGCAGCAAACGCCAGGGGCGTTCGCCTAATGAAAAACTGTTTTTT. Its protein product is CASSKRQGRSPNEKLFF. The chain joins TRBV7-9 to TRBJ1-4; maybe TRBD1 (6 bases). Germline V gives CDR1 SEHNR, CDR2 FQNEAQ (reference sequence). CDR3 length: 17 amino acids. Trimming left V 5 bases short and J 3 bases short, with 19 bases between. Using reference TRBV7-9 and TRBJ1-4 for the parts outside the CDR3, the full variable domain is DTGVSQNPRHKITKRGQNVTFRCDPISEHNRLYWYRQTLGQGPEFLTYFQNEAQLEKSRLLSDRFSAERPKGSFSTLEIQRTEQGDSAMYLCASSKRQGRSPNEKLFFGSGTQLSVL.

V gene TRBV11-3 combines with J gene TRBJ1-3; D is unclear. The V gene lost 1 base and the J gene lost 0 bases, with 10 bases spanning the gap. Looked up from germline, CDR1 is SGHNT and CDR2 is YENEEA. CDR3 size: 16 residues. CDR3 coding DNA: TGTGCCAGCAGCTTAGGGGCCCCCTTCTCTGGAAACACCATATATTTT. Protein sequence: CASSLGAPFSGNTIYF.

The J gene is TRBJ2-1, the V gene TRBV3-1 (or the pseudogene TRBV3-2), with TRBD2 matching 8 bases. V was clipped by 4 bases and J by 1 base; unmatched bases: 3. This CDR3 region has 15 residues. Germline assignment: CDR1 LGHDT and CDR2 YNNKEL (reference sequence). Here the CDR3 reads CASSPRGGSYNEQFF. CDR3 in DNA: TGTGCCAGCAGCCCTCGCGGGGGGTCCTACAATGAGCAGTTCTTC.

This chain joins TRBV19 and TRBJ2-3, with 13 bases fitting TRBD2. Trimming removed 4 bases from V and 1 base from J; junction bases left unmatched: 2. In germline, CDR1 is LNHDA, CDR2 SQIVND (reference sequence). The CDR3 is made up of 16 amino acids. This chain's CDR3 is CASSKGLAGGTDTQYF. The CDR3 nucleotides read TGTGCCAGTAGTAAAGGACTAGCGGGGGGCACAGATACGCAGTATTTT.

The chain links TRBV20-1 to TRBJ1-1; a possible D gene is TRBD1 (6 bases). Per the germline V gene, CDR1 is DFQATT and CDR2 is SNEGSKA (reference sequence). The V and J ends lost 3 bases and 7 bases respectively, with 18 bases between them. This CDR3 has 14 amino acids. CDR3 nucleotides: TGCAGTGCTAGTAAACTGGGGGGGGCAGGTGAAGCTTTCTTT. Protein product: CSASKLGGAGEAFF.

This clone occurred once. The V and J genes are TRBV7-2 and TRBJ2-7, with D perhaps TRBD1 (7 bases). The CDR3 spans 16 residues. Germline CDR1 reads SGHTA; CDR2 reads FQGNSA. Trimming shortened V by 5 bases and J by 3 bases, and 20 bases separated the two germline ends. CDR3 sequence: CASSPNGQGGGYEQYF. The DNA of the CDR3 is TGTGCCAGCAGCCCCAATGGCCAGGGGGGCGGCTACGAGCAGTACTTC.

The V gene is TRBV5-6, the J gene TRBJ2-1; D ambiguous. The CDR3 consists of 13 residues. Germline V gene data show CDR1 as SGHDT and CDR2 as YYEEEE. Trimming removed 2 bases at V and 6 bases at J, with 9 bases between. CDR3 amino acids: CASSLGTVNEQFF. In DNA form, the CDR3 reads TGTGCCAGCAGCTTAGGAACAGTCAATGAGCAGTTCTTC.

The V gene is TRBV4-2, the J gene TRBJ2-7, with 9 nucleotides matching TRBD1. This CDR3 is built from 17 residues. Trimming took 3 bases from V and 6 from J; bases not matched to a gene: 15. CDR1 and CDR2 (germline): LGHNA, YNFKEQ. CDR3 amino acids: CASSQVSAGTGLGEQYF. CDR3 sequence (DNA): TGTGCCAGCAGCCAGGTATCTGCCGGGACAGGGCTGGGCGAGCAGTACTTC.

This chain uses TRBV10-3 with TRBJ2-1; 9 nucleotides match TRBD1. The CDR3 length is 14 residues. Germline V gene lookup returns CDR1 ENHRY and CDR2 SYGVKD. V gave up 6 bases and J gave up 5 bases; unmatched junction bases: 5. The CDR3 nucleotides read TGTGCCATCAGCCTGACAGGGGGTGACAATGAGCAGTTCTTC. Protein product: CAISLTGGDNEQFF.

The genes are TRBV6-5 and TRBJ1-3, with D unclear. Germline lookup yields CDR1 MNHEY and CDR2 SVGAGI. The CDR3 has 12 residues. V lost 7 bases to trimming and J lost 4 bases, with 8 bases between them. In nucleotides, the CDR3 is TGTGCCAGCATCTATAGCGGAAACACCATATATTTT. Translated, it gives CASIYSGNTIYF.

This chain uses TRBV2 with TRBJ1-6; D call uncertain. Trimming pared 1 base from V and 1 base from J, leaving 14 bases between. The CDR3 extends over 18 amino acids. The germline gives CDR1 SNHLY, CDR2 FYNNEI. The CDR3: CASSEEGGRWSYNSPLHF. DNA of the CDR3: TGTGCCAGCAGTGAAGAGGGAGGAAGGTGGTCCTATAATTCACCCCTCCACTTT.

The CDR3 loop is CASSLTRGHADTQYF. As DNA, the CDR3 is TGTGCCAGCAGCTTAACCAGGGGGCATGCAGATACGCAGTATTTT. The J gene is TRBJ2-3, the V gene TRBV7-3; TRBD1 matches at 8 bases. The CDR3 contains 15 residues. CDR1 and CDR2 from the germline V gene are SGHTA and FQGTGA. V lost 0 bases, J lost 4 bases, and 3 bases stayed unmatched.

The CDR3 region is CASREGANYNEQFF. CDR3 nucleotide sequence: TGTGCCAGCAGGGAAGGGGCCAACTACAATGAGCAGTTCTTC. The chain carries TRBV19 and TRBJ2-1; a weak D match, TRBD1 (5 bases). Germline CDR1 and CDR2: LNHDA and SQIVND (reference sequence). The CDR3 loop spans 14 amino acids. Trimming pared 9 bases from V and 3 bases from J, leaving 15 bases between.

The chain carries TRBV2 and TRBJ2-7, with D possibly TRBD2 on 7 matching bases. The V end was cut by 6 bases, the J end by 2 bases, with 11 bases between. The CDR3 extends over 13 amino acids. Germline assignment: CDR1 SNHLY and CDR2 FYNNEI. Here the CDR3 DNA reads TGTGCCAGCAGCCGGGGGGCCGCCTACGAGCAGTACTTC. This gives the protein CASSRGAAYEQYF.

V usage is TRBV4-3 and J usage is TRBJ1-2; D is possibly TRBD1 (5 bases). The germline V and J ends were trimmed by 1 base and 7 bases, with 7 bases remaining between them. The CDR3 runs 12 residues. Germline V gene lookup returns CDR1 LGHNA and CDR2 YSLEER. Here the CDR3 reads CASSQVQGGYTF. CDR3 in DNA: TGCGCCAGCAGCCAAGTGCAGGGTGGCTACACCTTC.

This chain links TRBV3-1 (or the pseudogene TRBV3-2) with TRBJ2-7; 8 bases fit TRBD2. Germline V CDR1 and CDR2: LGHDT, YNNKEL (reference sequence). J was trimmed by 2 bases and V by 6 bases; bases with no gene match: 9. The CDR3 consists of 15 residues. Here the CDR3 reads CASSPRGGRAYEQYF. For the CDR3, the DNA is TGTGCCAGCAGTCCACGGGGGGGACGCGCCTACGAGCAGTACTTC.

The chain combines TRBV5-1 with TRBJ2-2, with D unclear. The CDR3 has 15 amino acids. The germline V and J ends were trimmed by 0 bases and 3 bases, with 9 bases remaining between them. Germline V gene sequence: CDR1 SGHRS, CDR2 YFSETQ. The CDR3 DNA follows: TGCGCCAGCAGCTTGGCCTTGGCTGACACCGGGGAGCTGTTTTTT. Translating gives CASSLALADTGELFF.

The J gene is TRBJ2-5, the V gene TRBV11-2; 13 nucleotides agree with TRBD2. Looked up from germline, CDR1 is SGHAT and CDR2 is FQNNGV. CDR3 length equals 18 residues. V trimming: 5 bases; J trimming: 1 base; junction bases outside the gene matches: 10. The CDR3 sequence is CASSHGLAGDLFQETQYF. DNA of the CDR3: TGTGCCAGCAGCCATGGACTAGCGGGGGACCTCTTCCAAGAGACCCAGTACTTC.

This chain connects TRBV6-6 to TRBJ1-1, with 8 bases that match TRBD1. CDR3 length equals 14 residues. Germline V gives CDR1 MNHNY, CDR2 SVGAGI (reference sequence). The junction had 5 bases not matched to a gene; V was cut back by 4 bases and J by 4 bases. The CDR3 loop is CASSSRTGSTEAFF. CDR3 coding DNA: TGTGCCAGCAGTTCTCGGACAGGGAGCACTGAAGCTTTCTTT.